A selection of T cell receptor beta chains follows, all from one sample in a study of blood T cell repertoires in COVID-19. The protocol was immunoSEQ multiplex PCR, while the TCRdb copy is restricted to in-frame clones and leaves out a portion. The sample gives roughly 50,000 clones, roughly 90% of which show up once; roughly 13% is in the top ten. The sample comprised peripheral blood. The receptors were gathered from a man older than 75 with acute or convalescent COVID-19. CDR3s include the opening cysteine and the closing phenylalanine or tryptophan. A D gene is named only where the DNA matches it firmly.

V gene	D gene	J gene	CDR3 DNA	CDR3 protein
TRBV28	NA	TRBJ2-1	TGTGCCAGCAGTCCCCCAGGAGGGTACAATGAGCAGTTCTTC	CASSPPGGYNEQFF
TRBV20-1	NA	TRBJ1-2	TGCAGTGCTAGTACGGGGGGCAGAGGCGGCTACACCTTC	CSASTGGRGGYTF
TRBV27	TRBD1	TRBJ1-2	TGTGCCAGCAGTCGGACAGGGAAGGTTACGGGAGATGGCTACACCTTC	CASSRTGKVTGDGYTF
TRBV15	NA	TRBJ1-1	TGTGCCACCAGCAGAGTTTCAGGGGTGGGCACTGAAGCTTTCTTT	CATSRVSGVGTEAFF
TRBV10-2	NA	TRBJ2-5	TGCGCCAGCAGTGAGGGCAGGCCAGGCCAAGAGACCCAGTACTTC	CASSEGRPGQETQYF
TRBV18	TRBD1	TRBJ2-5	TGTGCCAGCTCCCCCGGGACAGGGAATTTAGAGACCCAGTACTTC	CASSPGTGNLETQYF
TRBV27	TRBD2	TRBJ2-2	TGTGCCAGCAGTTTCGGACTAGCGGGGAGGGTCACCGGGGAGCTGTTTTTT	CASSFGLAGRVTGELFF
TRBV30	TRBD1	TRBJ1-1	TGTGCCTGGAGTGGACCCGGGACAGGCAACGAAGCTTTCTTT	CAWSGPGTGNEAFF
TRBV19	NA	TRBJ1-5	TGTGCCAGTAGTCCCCCCGGGGGGCTCGGCAATCAGCCCCAGCATTTT	CASSPPGGLGNQPQHF
TRBV5-1	NA	TRBJ1-2	TGCGCCAGCAGCATGGGGGCCAGTAACTATGGCTACACCTTC	CASSMGASNYGYTF
TRBV5-1	NA	TRBJ2-5	TGCGCCAGCAGGTTTAACCGGGGGGCCCAAGAGACCCAGTACTTC	CASRFNRGAQETQYF
TRBV7-2	TRBD1	TRBJ1-1	TGTGCCAGCAGCTTAGTTGGACAGGGAGACACTGAAGCTTTCTTT	CASSLVGQGDTEAFF
TRBV11-2	TRBD1	TRBJ1-2	TGTGCCAGCAGCTTAGATTCGGGACAGCTCTATGGCTACACCTTC	CASSLDSGQLYGYTF
TRBV7-3	TRBD2	TRBJ2-3	TGTGCCAGCAGCCCGTCCTGGGGGGGAGGAGAGGATACGCAGTATTTT	CASSPSWGGGEDTQYF